This TCR beta chain was observed in a study of blood T cell repertoires in COVID-19. TCRdb's copy holds only in-frame clones and misses some; the assay was immunoSEQ multiplex PCR. The sample yields some 450,000 clones, around 90% seen once. Germline V gene lookup returns CDR1 GTSNPN and CDR2 SVGIG (reference sequence). This CDR3 has 14 amino acids. The V gene end was trimmed by 2 bases and the J gene end by 6 bases; junction bases not matched to a gene: 8. This TCR was recovered from a man between 18 and 35 years old with COVID-19, enrolled during active disease. The sample consisted of peripheral blood. The rearrangement joins TRBV30 to TRBJ2-5, with 8 bases lining up with TRBD2. CDR3 coding DNA: TGTGCCTGGAGTCCCGGGACTAGTTTACAGACCCAGTACTTC. This encodes CAWSPGTSLQTQYF.